This entry lists 24 T cell receptor beta chains sequenced from one sample in a study of somatic mutations in cytotoxic T cells in rheumatoid arthritis. Data came from immunoSEQ multiplex PCR; TCRdb stores just in-frame clones and leaves some out. The repertoire holds 16,000 or so clones, with 75% to 80% as singletons. The sample comprised CD8+ T cells sorted from blood. The receptors originated from an adult with rheumatoid arthritis.

This clone turned up a few times. This chain uses TRBV7-3 with TRBJ2-2; D ambiguous. V was trimmed by 2 bases and J by 7 bases, leaving 11 bases between them. Germline V CDR1 and CDR2: SGHTA, FQGTGA. The CDR3 is 14 residues long. CDR3 DNA sequence: TGTGCCAGCAGCTTACTGACCCCAGGCGGGGAGCTGTTTTTT. Translated, it gives CASSLLTPGGELFF.

V gene TRBV5-8 combines with J gene TRBJ2-7; 7 bases line up with TRBD2. Germline CDR1 and CDR2: SGHTS and YDEGEE. The length of the CDR3 is 14 residues. V trimming: 6 bases; J trimming: 3 bases; junction bases outside the gene matches: 9. This chain's CDR3 is CASIRVGGSYEQYF. Written as DNA, the CDR3 is TGTGCCAGCATCCGGGTTGGCGGGAGCTACGAGCAGTACTTC.

The count of this clone is one. The genes are TRBV11-3 and TRBJ2-4, with 9 bases fitting TRBD2. CDR3 size: 17 residues. J gave up 7 bases and V 3 bases, and 13 bases lay outside the gene matches. Germline V CDR1 and CDR2: SGHNT, YENEEA. As DNA, the CDR3 is TGTGCCAGCAGCTTTTATTCTAGCGGGGAGTCCCTGAACATTCAGTACTTC. Protein: CASSFYSSGESLNIQYF.

The chain is built from TRBV5-1 and TRBJ1-2; no clear D gene. V shed 2 bases and J shed 8 bases, with 22 bases lying between them. The CDR3 has 16 amino acids. Germline V lookup: CDR1 SGHRS, CDR2 YFSETQ. CDR3 protein: CASSFSNPLDAAGYTF. CDR3 nucleotide sequence: TGCGCCAGCAGCTTCTCCAACCCCCTCGATGCAGCAGGCTACACCTTC.

The chain combines TRBV30 with TRBJ2-7, with D maybe TRBD1 (5 bases). This CDR3 has 14 amino acids. Between the trimmed V and J ends, which lost 0 bases and 1 base, there was a span of 10 bases. The germline gives CDR1 GTSNPN, CDR2 SVGIG (reference sequence). The CDR3 protein is CAWSVGTGSYEQYF. The CDR3 DNA sequence: TGTGCCTGGAGTGTAGGCACAGGATCCTACGAGCAGTACTTC.

The rearrangement uses TRBV4-3 and TRBJ2-1; TRBD2 agrees at 8 bases. The CDR3 has 16 residues. V lost 0 bases to trimming and J lost 3 bases; unmatched junction nucleotides: 4. The germline V gene has CDR1 LGHNA and CDR2 YSLEER. CDR3 sequence: CASSQETSAYYNEQFF. CDR3 bases: TGCGCCAGCAGCCAAGAGACTAGCGCCTACTACAATGAGCAGTTCTTC.

The V and J genes are TRBV7-9 and TRBJ2-3; D uncertain. Looked up from germline, CDR1 is SEHNR and CDR2 is FQNEAQ (reference sequence). The V end lost 5 bases, the J end lost 1 base, and 13 bases lay between the germline ends. The CDR3 has 15 amino acids. The CDR3: CASSPLSRGTDTQYF. The CDR3 DNA is TGTGCCAGCAGCCCCCTTTCACGGGGCACAGATACGCAGTATTTT.

This rearrangement joins TRBV29-1 to TRBJ2-4; possibly TRBD2 for D (5 bases). The CDR3 runs 10 residues. Looked up from germline, CDR1 is SQVTM and CDR2 is ANQGSEA. The V and J ends lost 7 bases and 14 bases respectively, with 15 bases between them. CDR3 DNA sequence: TGCAGCGAGAGGGTCCCTCGGGAGTACTTC. It specifies CSERVPREYF.

The table lists this clone with a count of one. V and J are TRBV7-2 and TRBJ2-3, with D hard to call. Germline lookup yields CDR1 SGHTA and CDR2 FQGNSA. The length of the CDR3 is 13 residues. With 1 base removed from V and 4 bases from J, the gap between germline ends came to 6 bases. The CDR3 DNA follows: TGTGCCAGCAGCTTAGTAACCTCAGATACGCAGTATTTT. Protein: CASSLVTSDTQYF. Full variable domain (missing parts from reference TRBV7-2 and TRBJ2-3): GAGVSQSPSNKVTEKGKDVELRCDPISGHTALYWYRQSLGQGLEFLIYFQGNSAPDKSGLPSDRFSAERTGGSVSTLTIQRTQQEDSAVYLCASSLVTSDTQYFGPGTRLTVL.

The chain links TRBV7-2 to TRBJ1-2; 9 nucleotides agree with TRBD1. The CDR3 consists of 15 residues. J gave up 4 bases and V 5 bases, and 8 bases lay outside the gene matches. Per germline, CDR1 SGHTA and CDR2 FQGNSA. The CDR3 coding sequence is TGTGCCAGCAGCCCAGGGACAGGGAATCTCTATGGCTACACCTTC. This codes for CASSPGTGNLYGYTF.

Here the CDR3 reads CASSLSSGPYNEQFF. CDR3 DNA: TGTGCCAGCAGTTTGTCTAGCGGGCCCTACAATGAGCAGTTCTTC. The chain combines TRBV6-5 with TRBJ2-1, with 8 bases matching TRBD2. This CDR3 is 15 amino acids long. The germline gives CDR1 MNHEY, CDR2 SVGAGI. The V segment lost 4 bases and the J segment 2 bases; nucleotides outside the gene matches: 4.

The chain recombines TRBV7-3 with TRBJ2-3; 10 bases match TRBD2. CDR1 and CDR2 from the germline V gene are SGHTA and FQGTGA. This CDR3 has 17 residues. The V segment lost 4 bases and the J segment 0 bases; nucleotides outside the gene matches: 7. The CDR3 bases are TGTGCCAGCAGCTCGAACACTAGCGGGGATAGCACAGATACGCAGTATTTT. The encoded protein is CASSSNTSGDSTDTQYF.

Comments on this clone: In the same sample, other DNA sequences code for this CDR3. This chain links TRBV28 with TRBJ2-1; D gene ambiguous. Germline V gene lookup returns CDR1 MDHEN and CDR2 SYDVKM. This CDR3 region has 13 residues. Trimming removed 2 bases from V and 3 bases from J, with 5 bases in between. In DNA form, the CDR3 reads TGTGCCAGCAGTTTAGTTATCTACAATGAGCAGTTCTTC. Amino acids: CASSLVIYNEQFF. Drawing the rest from reference TRBV28 and TRBJ2-1, the complete variable domain is DVKVTQSSRYLVKRTGEKVFLECVQDMDHENMFWYRQDPGLGLRLIYFSYDVKMKEKGDIPEGYSVSREKKERFSLILESASTNQTSMYLCASSLVIYNEQFFGPGTRLTVL.

CDR3 DNA: TGTGCCAGCAGTGAAATAACGGGGGTCACTGAAGCTTTCTTT. Translating gives CASSEITGVTEAFF. The chain has TRBV6-1 and TRBJ1-1, with D possibly TRBD1 on 5 matching bases. V gave up 2 bases and J gave up 4 bases, with 11 bases separating them. Germline lookup yields CDR1 MNHNS and CDR2 SASEGT. This CDR3 region has 14 residues.

This clone showed up just once. J is TRBJ2-7 and V is TRBV29-1, with D uncertain. The V end was cut by 4 bases, the J end by 6 bases, with 10 bases between. Germline V lookup: CDR1 SQVTM, CDR2 ANQGSEA. This CDR3 has 11 residues. CDR3 sequence (DNA): TGCAGCGTTGTTAGTGGAGCCGAGCAGTACTTC. Protein sequence: CSVVSGAEQYF.

The chain uses TRBV27 and TRBJ1-2, with D perhaps matching TRBD1 (5 bases). CDR3 length: 14 amino acids. Trimming cost V 3 bases and J 4 bases, with 12 bases left between them. Germline V CDR1 and CDR2: MNHEY, SMNVEV (reference sequence). Written as DNA, the CDR3 is TGTGCCAGCAGTTTTTCTGGGGCCGCCTATGGCTACACCTTC. This sequence encodes CASSFSGAAYGYTF.

J is TRBJ1-1 and V is TRBV19, with 10 bases aligning to TRBD1. Germline values: CDR1 LNHDA, CDR2 SQIVND (reference sequence). The CDR3 extends over 16 amino acids. V gave up 5 bases and J gave up 4 bases; unmatched junction bases: 10. The CDR3 DNA reads TGTGCCAGTAGTCATCTTCCACGGGACAGGGGCACTGAAGCTTTCTTT. It specifies CASSHLPRDRGTEAFF.

The chain employs TRBV7-9 and TRBJ2-1; 9 nucleotides align to TRBD2. Germline CDR1 SEHNR, CDR2 FQNEAQ (reference sequence). The trim removed 5 bases at V and 4 bases at J, leaving 6 bases unmatched. CDR3 length: 15 amino acids. This CDR3 is CASSQAAGGYNEQFF. The CDR3 region has the DNA TGTGCCAGCAGCCAGGCGGCGGGAGGGTACAATGAGCAGTTCTTC.

The rearrangement links TRBV19 to TRBJ1-1; the D is unclear. CDR1 and CDR2 (germline): LNHDA, SQIVND (reference sequence). V lost 2 bases and J 2 bases, leaving 6 bases between the germline ends. The CDR3 covers 13 residues. Here the CDR3 DNA reads TGTGCCAGTAGTATATCCAAAAACACTGAAGCTTTCTTT. Translation: CASSISKNTEAFF.

This chain links TRBV11-3 with TRBJ2-2, with D tentatively TRBD1 or TRBD2 (5 bases each). The V end was cut by 5 bases, the J end by 2 bases, with 12 bases between. In germline, CDR1 is SGHNT, CDR2 YENEEA. CDR3 size: 15 residues. In DNA, the CDR3 is TGTGCCAGCAGCCTCGCGAGGGGTAACACCGGGGAGCTGTTTTTT. Translation: CASSLARGNTGELFF. Combining the CDR3 with reference TRBV11-3 and TRBJ2-2 gives the whole variable domain EAGVVQSPRYKIIEKKQPVAFWCNPISGHNTLYWYLQNLGQGPELLIRYENEEAVDDSQLPKDRFSAERLKGVDSTLKIQPAELGDSAVYLCASSLARGNTGELFFGEGSRLTVL.

The chain carries TRBV4-3 and TRBJ1-3; weak D call: TRBD1 (6 bases). Germline V gene sequence: CDR1 LGHNA, CDR2 YSLEER. The CDR3 totals 17 residues. Deletions cut 4 bases from V and 0 bases from J, with 16 bases between. CDR3 loop: CASSPMTGTNSGNTIYF. The CDR3 DNA reads TGCGCCAGCAGCCCCATGACAGGCACCAACTCTGGAAACACCATATATTTT.

The chain couples TRBV25-1 to TRBJ1-1; D may be TRBD1 (5 bases). The V gene's germline CDR1 is MGHDK and CDR2 SYGVNS. Deletions cut 1 base from V and 0 bases from J, with 18 bases between. The CDR3 covers 18 residues. This chain's CDR3 is CASSESGRDGFLNTEAFF. CDR3 DNA sequence: TGTGCCAGCAGTGAATCGGGTAGGGACGGATTTCTGAACACTGAAGCTTTCTTT. Supplemented by reference TRBV25-1 and TRBJ1-1, the full variable domain reads EADIYQTPRYLVIGTGKKITLECSQTMGHDKMYWYQQDPGMELHLIHYSYGVNSTEKGDLSSESTVSRIRTEHFPLTLESARPSHTSQYLCASSESGRDGFLNTEAFFGQGTRLTVV.

This clone came up once. This chain joins TRBV2 and TRBJ2-7; a weak D match, TRBD2 (5 bases). The germline V gene encodes CDR1 SNHLY and CDR2 FYNNEI. The CDR3 length is 15 residues. Deletions cut 6 bases from V and 4 bases from J, with 19 bases between. The CDR3 loop is CASRGVGPDNYEQYF. The CDR3 nucleotides read TGTGCCAGCAGGGGAGTCGGGCCAGACAATTACGAGCAGTACTTC.

The chain has TRBV2 and TRBJ1-3; D remains ambiguous. V lost 7 bases and J lost 0, with 10 bases in between. Germline CDR1 SNHLY, CDR2 FYNNEI. CDR3 length: 14 residues. The CDR3 here is CASIVPSSGNTIYF. CDR3 coding DNA: TGTGCCAGCATAGTCCCAAGCTCTGGAAACACCATATATTTT.